Below, 5 T cell receptor beta chains from the same sample are listed, as sequenced in a study of patients and donors after allogeneic stem cell transplantation. TCRdb recomputed calls from the RT-PCR reads with MiXCR, one row per CDR3 protein. The sample has about a million distinct CDR3 sequences, more than 15% seen once. The sequenced material came from blood, either unsorted or a sorted T cell fraction (not recorded which). The source of these receptors is a human donor who was either an allogeneic HSCT recipient or a stem cell or donor lymphocyte infusion donor (not recorded which). It is not recorded whose cells these are; they may come from a transplant donor.

This clonotype was recorded many times. V gene TRBV12-3 or TRBV12-4 combines with J gene TRBJ2-7; D ambiguous. V shed 4 bases and J shed 4 bases, with 5 bases lying between them. CDR3 length equals 11 residues. The CDR3 sequence is CASSYRYEQYF. CDR3 coding DNA: TGTGCCAGCAGTTACCGTTACGAGCAGTACTTC.

This clonotype was counted a few times. The chain uses TRBV2 and TRBJ1-1, with a tentative D call TRBD1 (5 bases). Germline values: CDR1 SNHLY, CDR2 FYNNEI. Trimming took 6 bases from V and 0 from J, leaving 17 bases between them. The CDR3 runs 16 residues. In DNA, the CDR3 is TGTGCCAGCAGGGAACCCACAGGTTTTCTGAACACTGAAGCTTTCTTT. Protein: CASREPTGFLNTEAFF. The complete variable domain, with remaining parts taken from reference TRBV2 and TRBJ1-1, reads EPEVTQTPSHQVTQMGQEVILRCVPISNHLYFYWYRQILGQKVEFLVSFYNNEISEKSEIFDDQFSVERPDGSNFTLKIRSTKLEDSAMYFCASREPTGFLNTEAFFGQGTRLTVV.

The rearrangement joins TRBV15 to TRBJ2-2, with 8 bases fitting TRBD1. The junction had 5 bases not matched to a gene; V was cut back by 1 base and J by 4 bases. The CDR3 loop spans 16 amino acids. The germline V gene has CDR1 LNHNV and CDR2 YYDKDF (reference sequence). The CDR3 nucleotides read TGTGCCACCAGCAGAGGACACACAGGGGGCACCGGGGAGCTGTTTTTT. Translated: CATSRGHTGGTGELFF. The full variable domain, its missing parts supplied by reference TRBV15 and TRBJ2-2, is DAMVIQNPRYQVTQFGKPVTLSCSQTLNHNVMYWYQQKSSQAPKLLFHYYDKDFNNEADTPDNFQSRRPNTSFCFLDIRSPGLGDTAMYLCATSRGHTGGTGELFFGEGSRLTVL.

The rearrangement links TRBV5-6 to TRBJ1-1, with 7 bases lining up with TRBD1. This CDR3 spans 15 amino acids. In germline, CDR1 is SGHDT, CDR2 YYEEEE. Trimming removed 4 bases from V and 1 base from J; junction bases left unmatched: 7. The CDR3 region has the DNA TGTGCCAGCAGCCGCAAGGACAGGTCGAACACTGAAGCTTTCTTT. Encoded protein: CASSRKDRSNTEAFF.

There are a few counts of this clonotype. The chain couples TRBV2 to TRBJ2-7; D is unresolved. CDR1 is SNHLY, CDR2 FYNNEI, per germline. The CDR3 covers 13 residues. The V end was cut by 4 bases, the J end by 1 base, with 8 bases between. The CDR3 DNA sequence: TGTGCCAGCAGTGTTTTTGATTCCTACGAGCAGTACTTC. The encoded protein is CASSVFDSYEQYF.